The rows below give T cell receptor beta chains drawn from one sample of a study of Ad26.COV2.S vaccination and SARS-CoV-2 variants. Repertoires were generated with immunoSEQ multiplex PCR, while TCRdb's copy carries only in-frame clones and drops some. The sample lists about 680,000 clones; 89% were seen once. Sample: peripheral blood, taken in a trial of Ad26.COV2.S vaccine versus placebo. These receptors came from a person between 18 and 60 years old who received the Ad26.COV2.S COVID-19 vaccine or a placebo. Both conserved end residues are part of each CDR3. The D gene is left open where the match is weak. Some rows have no size entry. The others give once, few or many, or a class for an expanded clone.

clone_size | d_call | j_call | v_call | cdr3_nt | cdr3_aa
. | . | TRBJ2-7 | TRBV3-1/TRBV3-2 | TGTGCCAGCAGCCAAGATTTGAGCGCCCCCTACGAGCAGTACTTC | CASSQDLSAPYEQYF
. | TRBD2 | TRBJ2-1 | TRBV7-2 | TGTGCCAGCAGCTTAAGTGGACTAGCGGGGGAGCAGTTCTTC | CASSLSGLAGEQFF
. | . | TRBJ2-7 | TRBV19 | TGTGCCAGTTGCCCGCAGGGGAACGGCTACGAGCAGTACTTC | CASCPQGNGYEQYF
. | . | TRBJ2-1 | TRBV6-6 | TGTGCCAGCAGCACCCCTATCAATGAGCAGTTCTTC | CASSTPINEQFF
. | . | TRBJ1-3 | TRBV7-2 | TGTGCCAGCAACCAGGGGACGCCTGGCTCTGGAAACACCATATATTTT | CASNQGTPGSGNTIYF
. | TRBD1 | TRBJ1-2 | TRBV19 | TGTGCCAGTAGTCGACAGGGGGCTAACTATGGCTACACCTTC | CASSRQGANYGYTF
. | . | TRBJ2-2 | TRBV11-2 | TGTGCCAGCAGCCCCTCGGAGCGAAGAAGCCTTACCGGGGAGCTGTTTTTT | CASSPSERRSLTGELFF
. | TRBD2 | TRBJ2-1 | TRBV5-4 | TGTGCCAGCAGCTTGAAACTAGCGGGAGCCAGTGAGCAGTTCTTC | CASSLKLAGASEQFF
. | . | TRBJ1-5 | TRBV15 | TGTGCCACCAGCCGGCAGGGCCGGAGCAATCAGCCCCAGCATTTT | CATSRQGRSNQPQHF
. | TRBD1 | TRBJ2-2 | TRBV4-2 | TGTGCCAGCAGCCAAGATAGGGACAGGGCGAGCGGGGAGCTGTTTTTT | CASSQDRDRASGELFF
. | . | TRBJ1-1 | TRBV6-6 | TGTGCCAGCAGTTCGGCGGGAGTGAACACTGAAGCTTTCTTT | CASSSAGVNTEAFF
. | . | TRBJ2-4 | TRBV7-2 | TGTGCCAGCAGCGGCGCTAGCGACCAAGCCAAAAACATTCAGTACTTC | CASSGASDQAKNIQYF
. | . | TRBJ2-7 | TRBV6-5 | TGTGCCAGCAGTCCCTTGGCACGTCTGTACGAGCAGTACTTC | CASSPLARLYEQYF
. | TRBD2 | TRBJ2-1 | TRBV7-2 | TGTGCCAGCAGCTTAGAACCTAGCGGGGTCAGTTCCTACAATGAGCAGTTCTTC | CASSLEPSGVSSYNEQFF
. | . | TRBJ2-3 | TRBV3-1/TRBV3-2 | TGTGCCAGCAGCAAAGAGGGGTACACAGATACGCAGTATTTT | CASSKEGYTDTQYF
. | . | TRBJ1-2 | TRBV6-4 | TGTGCCAGCAGTGACTCATACGGCGGCTACACCTTC | CASSDSYGGYTF
. | . | TRBJ2-1 | TRBV5-6 | TGTGCCACCAGCGAACCGGGCTACAATGAGCAGTTCTTC | CATSEPGYNEQFF
. | TRBD1 | TRBJ2-7 | TRBV30 | TGTGCCTGGAGTGTACAGGGACAGTCGGTCCTGGGGCAGTACTTC | CAWSVQGQSVLGQYF
. | . | TRBJ1-5 | TRBV7-8 | TGTGCCAGCAGCCCCAGTGCTGGTAGCAATCAGCCCCAGCATTTT | CASSPSAGSNQPQHF
. | . | TRBJ1-1 | TRBV18 | TGTGCCAGCTCACCAGTGACACAGGGCACTGAAGCTTTCTTT | CASSPVTQGTEAFF
. | TRBD2 | TRBJ2-3 | TRBV4-2 | TGTGCCAGCAGCCAAGATTCAACTAGCGGGGCCACAGATACGCAGTATTTT | CASSQDSTSGATDTQYF
few | . | TRBJ2-7 | TRBV5-4 | TGTGCCAGCAGTTTCGGCTACGAGCAGTACTTC | CASSFGYEQYF
. | TRBD2 | TRBJ2-7 | TRBV11-2 | TGTGCCAGCAGCGTGGGACTAGCCTACGAGCAGTACTTC | CASSVGLAYEQYF
. | . | TRBJ1-6 | TRBV6-1 | TGTGCCAGCAGTGAACAGGGCTATTCACCCCTCCACTTT | CASSEQGYSPLHF
. | . | TRBJ2-7 | TRBV5-1 | TGCGCCAGCAGCTTGGCACCTACAACACCCTCCTACGAGCAGTACTTC | CASSLAPTTPSYEQYF
. | TRBD1 | TRBJ2-7 | TRBV11-2 | TGTGCCAGCAGCTGGACTCAGGGGGCAAGCGAGCAGTACTTC | CASSWTQGASEQYF
. | . | TRBJ1-5 | TRBV7-9 | TGTGCCAGCAGCCCCGTGGGGTCCAATCAGCCCCAGCATTTT | CASSPVGSNQPQHF
. | TRBD1 | TRBJ2-2 | TRBV5-5 | TGTGCCAGCAGCGCCGGGACAGGCTCCTACACCGGGGAGCTGTTTTTT | CASSAGTGSYTGELFF
few | TRBD1 | TRBJ2-7 | TRBV6-5 | TGTGCCAGCAGGCAAGGACAGGGGGGTGCCTACGAGCAGTACTTC | CASRQGQGGAYEQYF
. | . | TRBJ2-1 | TRBV7-6 | TGTGCCAGCAGCTTCGGGGGCTACTCCTACAATGAGCAGTTCTTC | CASSFGGYSYNEQFF
. | . | TRBJ2-7 | TRBV19 | TGTGCCAGTAGTATTAACGCCATAGCCTACGAGCAGTACTTC | CASSINAIAYEQYF
. | TRBD2 | TRBJ2-2 | TRBV19 | TGTGCCAAAGGGACTAGCGGGGGGAGAAGTTCGAACACCGGGGAGCTGTTTTTT | CAKGTSGGRSSNTGELFF
. | . | TRBJ2-7 | TRBV7-2 | TGTGCCAGCAGCTTAGGGGGCGCACCCTCCTACGAGCAGTACTTC | CASSLGGAPSYEQYF
. | . | TRBJ1-6 | TRBV6-6 | TGTGCCAGCAGTGGGGGCCTATCACCCCTCCACTTT | CASSGGLSPLHF
. | . | TRBJ1-1 | TRBV5-4 | TGTGCCAGCAGCCATGGAGGGACTGAAGCTTTCTTT | CASSHGGTEAFF
once | . | TRBJ1-5 | TRBV30 | TGTGCCTGGGGGACCCCGGGAGGGGCCAATAGCAATCAGCCCCAGCATTTT | CAWGTPGGANSNQPQHF
once | . | TRBJ1-5 | TRBV9 | TGTGCCAGCAGCGTAGGAGGGGCGGGCAATCAGCCCCAGCATTTT | CASSVGGAGNQPQHF
once | . | TRBJ1-5 | TRBV7-9 | TGTGCCAGCAGCTTGGGACCGGACAGCACTAGCAATCAGCCCCAGCATTTT | CASSLGPDSTSNQPQHF
. | . | TRBJ1-1 | TRBV18 | TGTGCCAGCTCACCAGGACAGACTGAAGCTTTCTTT | CASSPGQTEAFF
once | TRBD1 | TRBJ2-2 | TRBV29-1 | TGCAGCGTAGACAGGGGGAACACCGGGGAGCTGTTTTTT | CSVDRGNTGELFF
. | . | TRBJ2-7 | TRBV15 | TGTGCCACCAGCGCACTAGGGGGTGGAGGGAGTACCGGGGAGCAGTACTTC | CATSALGGGGSTGEQYF
. | . | TRBJ2-3 | TRBV5-1 | TGCGCCAGCAGCTTGTACCAGGGGACCACAGATACGCAGTATTTT | CASSLYQGTTDTQYF
. | TRBD1 | TRBJ2-4 | TRBV7-9 | TGTGCCAGCACCCTGGACAGGGGCAAAAACATTCAGTACTTC | CASTLDRGKNIQYF
. | TRBD1 | TRBJ1-2 | TRBV6-2/TRBV6-3 | TGTGCCAGCAGTTACGCCGGACAGGGCAAGTATGGCTACACCTTC | CASSYAGQGKYGYTF
. | . | TRBJ2-1 | TRBV25-1 | TGTGCCAGTGGATGGGGGCTTCAGAATGAGCAGTTCTTC | CASGWGLQNEQFF
. | . | TRBJ1-6 | TRBV6-5 | TGTGCCAGCACGAGGACCGCCGATTCACCCCTCCACTTT | CASTRTADSPLHF
. | TRBD1 | TRBJ1-6 | TRBV4-1 | TGCGCCAGCAGCCAAAGAGACAGGGGGCAAGGGAATTCACCCCTCCACTTT | CASSQRDRGQGNSPLHF